This T cell receptor (beta chain) was sequenced in a study of spatial heterogeneity in lung cancer (dated by TCRdb to between 2018 and 2020). Study-level background: More beta-chain than alpha-chain transcripts were consistently detected, likely reflecting higher beta-chain transcript abundance. At surgery, 220 tumor regions, 64 matched nontumor lung samples and 56 PBMC samples were TCR-sequenced for both alpha and beta chains. In non-small cell lung cancer, the study quantitatively compared TCR alpha and beta repertoires across several tumor regions, matched nontumor lung, and blood. Nonsynonymous mutation counts, determined by whole-exome sequencing of tumor tissue, were related to features of the TCR repertoire. In the raw uncorrected reads, each unique combination of TCR and UMI appeared on average more than ten times. What the research found in general, with its limitations: Confirming at a functional level the hypothesis that regional TCRs recognize regional mutations was considered to require additional single-cell paired TCR alpha and beta sequencing. Ubiquitous expanded tumor TCRs were detected in blood more often at tumor resection than at routine follow-up.

According to the study, the label for this sample's time point signals: sample taken at primary tumor resection. Whole RNA extracted from tumor and nontumor lung tissue, or from cryopreserved PBMC samples, was used for TCR sequencing without cell sorting. The donors were 65 to 90 patients from the lung TRACERx cohort who had early-stage, untreated non-small cell lung cancer. A patient was chosen for TCR sequencing only when enough RNA was available from at least two tumor regions. Library method: 5' RACE. TCRdb lists the instrument as NextSeq 500. To allow correction of PCR and sequencing errors, the TCR library protocol tagged every TCR cDNA molecule with a unique molecular identifier. Under the source paper's analysis protocol: TCR identification, UMI-based error correction and CDR3 extraction were performed with Decombinator tools. Expanded TCRs were defined as those above a frequency of 2 per 1,000, corresponding to the top 1% of the tumor frequency distribution. Renyi diversity was calculated using the R vegan package after each repertoire was subsampled 100 times to 5,000 TCRs. CDR3 similarity networks were built from amino acid triplet string-kernel similarity, with CDR3s being connected when pairwise similarity was above 0.82. Clones were called with MiXCR by TCRdb after fastp trimmed the public reads at Q25, and only in-frame beta chains were retained. Merged by CDR3 protein, the rows form single entries marked with the most common genes and DNA. TCRdb, not the original authors, processed these V and J calls. For this sample the table gives about 85,000 distinct CDR3 sequences, of which 15% to 20% were detected only once. Roughly 6.2% of the sample is held by the ten biggest clonotypes.

Regarding this clonotype: The target of this receptor is not known. Per-nucleotide qualities are absent, and no much larger clonotype sits a single base away.

According to the germline V gene (reference sequence), CDR1 reads LGHDT and CDR2 reads YNNKEL. The cysteine opens and the phenylalanine closes a CDR3 of 17 amino acids. Only CDR3 DNA is held: 51 bases, read in frame from base 1. V ends up 4 bases short and J 0 bases short, with an unmatched junction base count of 4. The TCR comes from a male donor with early-stage non-small cell lung cancer. This specimen consisted of PBMCs, obtained at surgery. The chain joins TRBV3-1 to TRBJ2-1; TRBD2 lines up with 12 middle nucleotides. The DNA sequence follows: TGTGCCAGCAGCCTCCTAGCGGGAGGGAGCTCCTACAATGAGCAGTTCTTC. Its translation is CASSLLAGGSSYNEQFF.